A selection of T cell receptor beta chains follows, all from one sample in a study of shared clonotypes between healthy human individuals. Generated by immunoSEQ multiplex PCR, the TCRdb table keeps only in-frame clones and is missing some. The sample has about 960,000 clones; 76% are singletons. Sequenced input: memory CD4+ T cells sorted from blood. The source of these receptors is a man between 18 and 29 years old in good health. The CDR3 runs from the conserved cysteine through the conserved F or W. Each record gives: D gene, V gene, J gene, CDR3 length, clone size, CDR3 DNA, CDR3 protein. A D gene is named only where the DNA matches it firmly. Clone size, where shown, is once, few, many, or a class for clones that have expanded.

d_gene: NA
v_gene: TRBV5-1
j_gene: TRBJ2-5
len: 16
abundance: NA
CDR3nt: TGCGCCAGCAGCCCCTCCTCCCAGACACTCCTAGAGACCCAGTACTTC
CDR3aa: CASSPSSQTLLETQYF

d_gene: NA
v_gene: TRBV12-5
j_gene: TRBJ2-7
len: 17
abundance: NA
CDR3nt: TGTGCTAGTGGTTTGCCCCACGACGGGACTCCCTCCTACGAGCAGTACTTC
CDR3aa: CASGLPHDGTPSYEQYF

d_gene: NA
v_gene: TRBV25-1
j_gene: TRBJ1-5
len: 15
abundance: few
CDR3nt: TGTGCCAGCAGTGAAGCGGCAGGAGGTAATCAGCCCCAGCATTTT
CDR3aa: CASSEAAGGNQPQHF

d_gene: NA
v_gene: TRBV6-5
j_gene: TRBJ2-2
len: 14
abundance: NA
CDR3nt: TGTGCCAGCAGTTGGGGACAAAACACCGGGGAGCTGTTTTTT
CDR3aa: CASSWGQNTGELFF

d_gene: NA
v_gene: TRBV19
j_gene: TRBJ2-5
len: 12
abundance: NA
CDR3nt: TGTGCCCGTTTGCCGTACCAAGAGACCCAGTACTTC
CDR3aa: CARLPYQETQYF

d_gene: NA
v_gene: TRBV6-1
j_gene: TRBJ1-1
len: 16
abundance: NA
CDR3nt: TGTGCCAGCAGTGTCAACCCCAGGGCGGCGAACACTGAAGCTTTCTTT
CDR3aa: CASSVNPRAANTEAFF

d_gene: NA
v_gene: TRBV18
j_gene: TRBJ1-6
len: 13
abundance: NA
CDR3nt: TGTGCCAGCTCACCGTATACGAATTCACCCCTCCACTTT
CDR3aa: CASSPYTNSPLHF

d_gene: NA
v_gene: TRBV15
j_gene: TRBJ1-5
len: 16
abundance: NA
CDR3nt: TGTGCCACCAGCAGAGCCATGTTGGGGGGCAGTCAGCCCCAGCATTTT
CDR3aa: CATSRAMLGGSQPQHF

d_gene: NA
v_gene: TRBV2
j_gene: TRBJ2-7
len: 13
abundance: NA
CDR3nt: TGTGCCAGCAGTCTCAGGGGCACCTACGAGCAGTACTTC
CDR3aa: CASSLRGTYEQYF

d_gene: NA
v_gene: TRBV2
j_gene: TRBJ2-2
len: 15
abundance: NA
CDR3nt: TGTGCCAGCAGGGAGGGACGGACGAACACCGGGGAGCTGTTTTTT
CDR3aa: CASREGRTNTGELFF

d_gene: NA
v_gene: TRBV28
j_gene: TRBJ2-3
len: 15
abundance: few
CDR3nt: TGTGCCAGCAGTTCCAACTGGGGACACGTAGATACGCAGTATTTT
CDR3aa: CASSSNWGHVDTQYF

d_gene: NA
v_gene: TRBV11-2
j_gene: TRBJ2-2
len: 12
abundance: NA
CDR3nt: TGTGCCAGCAGCCCCCATCACGGGGAGCTGTTTTTT
CDR3aa: CASSPHHGELFF

d_gene: NA
v_gene: TRBV6-5
j_gene: TRBJ2-7
len: 13
abundance: NA
CDR3nt: TGTGCCAGCAGTTACCGACAAGCCAGGGAGCAGTACTTC
CDR3aa: CASSYRQAREQYF

d_gene: NA
v_gene: TRBV5-1
j_gene: TRBJ1-1
len: 15
abundance: once
CDR3nt: TGCGCCAGCAGCTTAATCGGGATCCTGAACACTGAAGCTTTCTTT
CDR3aa: CASSLIGILNTEAFF

d_gene: NA
v_gene: TRBV27
j_gene: TRBJ2-5
len: 15
abundance: NA
CDR3nt: TGTGCCAGCAGTCCCCGTAGGGGCCCCCAAGAGACCCAGTACTTC
CDR3aa: CASSPRRGPQETQYF

d_gene: NA
v_gene: TRBV2
j_gene: TRBJ1-6
len: 15
abundance: few
CDR3nt: TGTGCCAGCAGGAGTGCTGAGGCCCTTAATTCACCCCTCCACTTT
CDR3aa: CASRSAEALNSPLHF

d_gene: TRBD1
v_gene: TRBV25-1
j_gene: TRBJ2-1
len: 16
abundance: NA
CDR3nt: TGTGCCAGCAGTGAGGACAGGCCAACCCGATACAATGAGCAGTTCTTC
CDR3aa: CASSEDRPTRYNEQFF

d_gene: TRBD1
v_gene: TRBV2
j_gene: TRBJ1-2
len: 16
abundance: NA
CDR3nt: TGTGCCAGCAGGGGTGGGGGGACAGTGCAATCTATTGGCTACACCTTC
CDR3aa: CASRGGGTVQSIGYTF

d_gene: TRBD1
v_gene: TRBV30
j_gene: TRBJ1-2
len: 14
abundance: NA
CDR3nt: TGTGCCTGGATTGGACAGGGGGTTAACTATGGCTACACCTTC
CDR3aa: CAWIGQGVNYGYTF

d_gene: NA
v_gene: TRBV6-5
j_gene: TRBJ1-1
len: 16
abundance: NA
CDR3nt: TGTGCCAGCAGTTACTCGTTTCAAGTTATGAACACTGAAGCTTTCTTT
CDR3aa: CASSYSFQVMNTEAFF

d_gene: NA
v_gene: TRBV4-3
j_gene: TRBJ2-1
len: 16
abundance: NA
CDR3nt: TGCGCCAGCAGCCAAGGCCCTGGGAGCTCCTACAATGAGCAGTTCTTC
CDR3aa: CASSQGPGSSYNEQFF

d_gene: NA
v_gene: TRBV19
j_gene: TRBJ1-5
len: 12
abundance: NA
CDR3nt: TGTGCCAGTCGGGAGAACAATCAGCCCCAGCATTTT
CDR3aa: CASRENNQPQHF

d_gene: NA
v_gene: TRBV5-6
j_gene: TRBJ1-1
len: 15
abundance: NA
CDR3nt: TGTGCCAGCAGCCAAAAGAAGACAGGAGCAACTGAAGCTTTCTTT
CDR3aa: CASSQKKTGATEAFF

d_gene: TRBD2
v_gene: TRBV6-1
j_gene: TRBJ2-2
len: 14
abundance: NA
CDR3nt: TGTGCCAGCAGTGGAAGCGGGGTGGGCGGGGAGCTGTTTTTT
CDR3aa: CASSGSGVGGELFF

d_gene: NA
v_gene: TRBV5-1
j_gene: TRBJ2-3
len: 16
abundance: few
CDR3nt: TGCGCCAGCAGCTCCTGGACTGGAGTGAGCACAGATACGCAGTATTTT
CDR3aa: CASSSWTGVSTDTQYF

d_gene: TRBD2
v_gene: TRBV6-1
j_gene: TRBJ2-3
len: 19
abundance: NA
CDR3nt: TGTGCCAGCAGTGGCGGTACGACTAGCGGGAGGACGAGCACAGATACGCAGTATTTT
CDR3aa: CASSGGTTSGRTSTDTQYF

d_gene: TRBD2
v_gene: TRBV11-3
j_gene: TRBJ2-7
len: 16
abundance: NA
CDR3nt: TGTGCCAGCAGCTTAGGTGGTAGCGGGAGGGCCCGCGAGCAGTACTTC
CDR3aa: CASSLGGSGRAREQYF

d_gene: NA
v_gene: TRBV29-1
j_gene: TRBJ1-1
len: 12
abundance: NA
CDR3nt: TGCAGCGTTGGAGATGAGAGCACTGAAGCTTTCTTT
CDR3aa: CSVGDESTEAFF

d_gene: NA
v_gene: TRBV6-1
j_gene: TRBJ1-4
len: 15
abundance: NA
CDR3nt: TGTGCCAGCAGTGAAGGGACAGTCCCTAATGAAAAACTGTTTTTT
CDR3aa: CASSEGTVPNEKLFF

d_gene: TRBD1
v_gene: TRBV6-1
j_gene: TRBJ1-3
len: 16
abundance: NA
CDR3nt: TGTGCCAGCAGTGTCTCGGGGACAGTCTCTGGAAACACCATATATTTT
CDR3aa: CASSVSGTVSGNTIYF

d_gene: NA
v_gene: TRBV7-2
j_gene: TRBJ2-2
len: 13
abundance: once
CDR3nt: TGTGCCAGCAGCTTTAAAGGCCCCGGGGAGCTGTTTTTT
CDR3aa: CASSFKGPGELFF

d_gene: NA
v_gene: TRBV7-9
j_gene: TRBJ1-4
len: 16
abundance: NA
CDR3nt: TGTGCCAGCAGCTTAGGTGACAGTATCCGGACAAGAGAACTGTTTTTT
CDR3aa: CASSLGDSIRTRELFF

d_gene: TRBD1
v_gene: TRBV27
j_gene: TRBJ1-3
len: 18
abundance: NA
CDR3nt: TGTGCCAGCAGCGACAGGCCCGGGACAGCAGCCCACGGAAACACCATATATTTT
CDR3aa: CASSDRPGTAAHGNTIYF

d_gene: TRBD2
v_gene: TRBV6-1
j_gene: TRBJ2-7
len: 15
abundance: NA
CDR3nt: TGTGCCAGCAGCCTCACCAGCGGGGGCACCTACGAGCAGTACTTC
CDR3aa: CASSLTSGGTYEQYF

d_gene: NA
v_gene: TRBV2
j_gene: TRBJ2-3
len: 15
abundance: few
CDR3nt: TGTGCCAGCCAACCTGACAGTCCGAGCACAGATACGCAGTATTTT
CDR3aa: CASQPDSPSTDTQYF

d_gene: NA
v_gene: TRBV5-1
j_gene: TRBJ2-5
len: 12
abundance: NA
CDR3nt: TGCGCCAGCAGAACCAACCAAGAGACCCAGTACTTC
CDR3aa: CASRTNQETQYF

d_gene: TRBD1
v_gene: TRBV5-1
j_gene: TRBJ2-2
len: 16
abundance: NA
CDR3nt: TGCGCCAGCAGCCCCGGGACAGGGGGCAACACCGGGGAGCTGTTTTTT
CDR3aa: CASSPGTGGNTGELFF

d_gene: TRBD2
v_gene: TRBV2
j_gene: TRBJ2-3
len: 16
abundance: NA
CDR3nt: TGTGCCAGCACCGAATCACTAGCGTCTAGCACAGATACGCAGTATTTT
CDR3aa: CASTESLASSTDTQYF

d_gene: TRBD1
v_gene: TRBV4-1
j_gene: TRBJ1-2
len: 14
abundance: NA
CDR3nt: TGCGCCAGCAGCCAAGCAGGGGGCGGCTATGGCTACACCTTC
CDR3aa: CASSQAGGGYGYTF

d_gene: NA
v_gene: TRBV5-1
j_gene: TRBJ2-1
len: 14
abundance: few
CDR3nt: TGCGCCAGCAGCACTCAGGGGGGATACAATGAGCAGTTCTTC
CDR3aa: CASSTQGGYNEQFF

d_gene: NA
v_gene: TRBV7-9
j_gene: TRBJ2-7
len: 12
abundance: NA
CDR3nt: TGTGCCAGCAGCCGGGGGCTTTACGAGCAGTACTTC
CDR3aa: CASSRGLYEQYF

d_gene: NA
v_gene: TRBV7-2
j_gene: TRBJ2-1
len: 14
abundance: NA
CDR3nt: TGTGCCAGCAGCTACGCACCGCTAAACAATGAGCAGTTCTTC
CDR3aa: CASSYAPLNNEQFF

d_gene: TRBD2
v_gene: TRBV10-2
j_gene: TRBJ2-2
len: 15
abundance: NA
CDR3nt: TGCGCCAGCAGTGAAGGGCGGGGGGCCGTCGGGGAGCTGTTTTTT
CDR3aa: CASSEGRGAVGELFF

d_gene: TRBD1
v_gene: TRBV9
j_gene: TRBJ2-2
len: 16
abundance: NA
CDR3nt: TGTGCCAGCAGCAAAGACAGGGAATCATACACCGGGGAGCTGTTTTTT
CDR3aa: CASSKDRESYTGELFF

d_gene: NA
v_gene: TRBV15
j_gene: TRBJ1-5
len: 14
abundance: NA
CDR3nt: TGTGCCACCAGCAAGGACAGCGGCAATCAGCCCCAGCATTTT
CDR3aa: CATSKDSGNQPQHF

d_gene: NA
v_gene: TRBV10-3
j_gene: TRBJ1-1
len: 17
abundance: NA
CDR3nt: TGTGCCATCAGTGAGATTAAAGGAACAGGGCAAAACACTGAAGCTTTCTTT
CDR3aa: CAISEIKGTGQNTEAFF